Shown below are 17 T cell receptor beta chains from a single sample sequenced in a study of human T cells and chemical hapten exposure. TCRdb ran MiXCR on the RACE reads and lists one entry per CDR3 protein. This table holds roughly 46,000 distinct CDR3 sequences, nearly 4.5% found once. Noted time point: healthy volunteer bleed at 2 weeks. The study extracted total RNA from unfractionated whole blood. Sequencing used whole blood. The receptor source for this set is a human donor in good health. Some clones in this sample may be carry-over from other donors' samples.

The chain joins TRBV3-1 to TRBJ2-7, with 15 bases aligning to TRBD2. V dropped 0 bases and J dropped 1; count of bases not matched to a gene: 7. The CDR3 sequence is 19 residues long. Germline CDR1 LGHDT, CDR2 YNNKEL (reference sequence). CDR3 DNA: TGTGCCAGCAGCCAAGATATCCCCGGGACTAGCGGGGGGTCCTACGAGCAGTACTTC. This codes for CASSQDIPGTSGGSYEQYF.

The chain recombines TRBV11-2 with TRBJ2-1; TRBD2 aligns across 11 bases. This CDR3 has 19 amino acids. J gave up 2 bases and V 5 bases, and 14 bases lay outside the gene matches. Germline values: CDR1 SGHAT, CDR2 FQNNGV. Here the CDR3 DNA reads TGTGCCAGCAGCCGGATGACTAGCGGGGCCTCACTAACCTACAATGAGCAGTTCTTC. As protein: CASSRMTSGASLTYNEQFF.

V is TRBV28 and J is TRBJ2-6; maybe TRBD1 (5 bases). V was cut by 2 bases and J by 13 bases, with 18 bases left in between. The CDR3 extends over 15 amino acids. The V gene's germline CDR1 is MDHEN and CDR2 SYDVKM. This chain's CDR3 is CASSLSRGPLGVLTF. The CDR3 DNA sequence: TGTGCCAGCAGTTTAAGTAGGGGCCCCTTGGGGGTCCTGACTTTC.

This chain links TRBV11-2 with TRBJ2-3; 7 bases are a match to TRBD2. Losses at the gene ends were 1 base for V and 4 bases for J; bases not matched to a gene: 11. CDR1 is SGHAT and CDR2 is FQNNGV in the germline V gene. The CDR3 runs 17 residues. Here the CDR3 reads CASSLVPGGTTADTQYF. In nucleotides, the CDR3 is TGTGCCAGCAGCTTAGTTCCGGGCGGGACTACGGCAGATACGCAGTATTTT.

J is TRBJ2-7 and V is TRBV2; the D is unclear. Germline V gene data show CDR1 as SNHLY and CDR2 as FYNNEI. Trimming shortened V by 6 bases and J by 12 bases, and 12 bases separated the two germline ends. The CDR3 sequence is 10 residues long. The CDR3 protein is CASREKVPYF. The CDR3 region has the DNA TGTGCCAGCAGGGAAAAGGTTCCGTACTTC.

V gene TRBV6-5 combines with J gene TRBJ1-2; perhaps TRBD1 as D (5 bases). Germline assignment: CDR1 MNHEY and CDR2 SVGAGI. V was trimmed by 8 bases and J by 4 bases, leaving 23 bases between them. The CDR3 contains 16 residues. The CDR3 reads CASLPLTDTSGYGYTF. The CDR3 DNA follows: TGTGCCAGCCTCCCCCTAACGGACACCTCAGGCTATGGCTACACCTTC.

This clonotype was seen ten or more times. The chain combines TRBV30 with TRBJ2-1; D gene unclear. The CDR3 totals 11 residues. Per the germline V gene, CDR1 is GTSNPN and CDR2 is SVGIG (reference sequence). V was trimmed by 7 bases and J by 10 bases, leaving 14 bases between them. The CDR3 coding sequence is TGTGCCTCTCGGCTTTGGGGAGAGCAGTTCTTC. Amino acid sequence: CASRLWGEQFF.

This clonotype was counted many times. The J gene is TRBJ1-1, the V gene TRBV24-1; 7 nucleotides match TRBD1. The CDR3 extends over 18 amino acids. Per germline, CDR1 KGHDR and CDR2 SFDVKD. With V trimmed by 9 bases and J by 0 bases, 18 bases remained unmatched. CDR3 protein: CATRVRRGQSEMNTEAFF. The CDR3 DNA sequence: TGTGCCACCCGCGTCAGAAGGGGGCAAAGTGAGATGAACACTGAAGCTTTCTTT.

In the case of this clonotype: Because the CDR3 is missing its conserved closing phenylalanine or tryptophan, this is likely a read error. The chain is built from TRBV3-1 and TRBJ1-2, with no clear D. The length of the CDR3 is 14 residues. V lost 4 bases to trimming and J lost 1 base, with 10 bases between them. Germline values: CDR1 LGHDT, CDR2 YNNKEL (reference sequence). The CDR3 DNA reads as TGTGCCAGCAGCCGCCCTCCACTTAACTATGGCTACACCTTA. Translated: CASSRPPLNYGYTL.

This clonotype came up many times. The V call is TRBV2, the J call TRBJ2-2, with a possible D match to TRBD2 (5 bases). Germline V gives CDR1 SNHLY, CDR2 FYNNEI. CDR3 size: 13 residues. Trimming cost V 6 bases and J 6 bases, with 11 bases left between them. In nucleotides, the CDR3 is TGTGCCAGCAGCCTCGAGAGGGCCGGGGAGCTGTTTTTT. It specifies CASSLERAGELFF. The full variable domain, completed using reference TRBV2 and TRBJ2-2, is EPEVTQTPSHQVTQMGQEVILRCVPISNHLYFYWYRQILGQKVEFLVSFYNNEISEKSEIFDDQFSVERPDGSNFTLKIRSTKLEDSAMYFCASSLERAGELFFGEGSRLTVL.

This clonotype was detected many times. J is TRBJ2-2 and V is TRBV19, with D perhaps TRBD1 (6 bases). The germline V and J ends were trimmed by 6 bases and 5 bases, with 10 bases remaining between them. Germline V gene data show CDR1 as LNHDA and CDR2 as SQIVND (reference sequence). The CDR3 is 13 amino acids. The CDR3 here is CASSLRGTGELFF. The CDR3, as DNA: TGTGCCAGTAGCCTCAGGGGAACCGGGGAGCTGTTTTTT.

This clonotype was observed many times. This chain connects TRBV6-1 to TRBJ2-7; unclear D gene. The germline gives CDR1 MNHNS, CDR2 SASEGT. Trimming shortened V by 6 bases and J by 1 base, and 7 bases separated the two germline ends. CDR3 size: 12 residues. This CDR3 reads CASRGRSYEQYF. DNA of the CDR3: TGTGCCAGCAGGGGCAGATCCTACGAGCAGTACTTC.

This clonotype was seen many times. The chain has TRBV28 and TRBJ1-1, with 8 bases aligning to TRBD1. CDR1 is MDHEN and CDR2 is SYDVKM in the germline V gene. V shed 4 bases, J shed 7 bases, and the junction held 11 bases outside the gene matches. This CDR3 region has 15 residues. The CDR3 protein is CASSWGDRGGSEAFF. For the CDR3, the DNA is TGTGCCAGCAGTTGGGGTGACAGGGGTGGTAGTGAAGCTTTCTTT.

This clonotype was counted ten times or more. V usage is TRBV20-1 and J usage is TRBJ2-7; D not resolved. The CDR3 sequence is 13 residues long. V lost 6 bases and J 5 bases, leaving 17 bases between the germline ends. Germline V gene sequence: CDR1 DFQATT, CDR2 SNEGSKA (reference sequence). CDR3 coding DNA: TGCAGTGCCAAGGTTGGTTTGCTCGACGAGCAGTACTTC. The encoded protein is CSAKVGLLDEQYF.

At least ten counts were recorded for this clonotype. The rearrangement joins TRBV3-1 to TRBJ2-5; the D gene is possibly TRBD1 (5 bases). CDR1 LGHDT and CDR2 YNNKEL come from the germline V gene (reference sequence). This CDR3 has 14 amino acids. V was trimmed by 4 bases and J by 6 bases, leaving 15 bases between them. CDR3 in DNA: TGTGCCAGCAGCCCATTCGCAGGGCCAAAGACCCAGTACTTC. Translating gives CASSPFAGPKTQYF.

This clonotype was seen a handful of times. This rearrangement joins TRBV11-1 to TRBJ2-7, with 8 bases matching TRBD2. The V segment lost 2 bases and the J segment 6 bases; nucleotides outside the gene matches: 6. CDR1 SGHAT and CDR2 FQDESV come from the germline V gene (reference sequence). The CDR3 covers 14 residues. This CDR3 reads CASSLSSGSSEQYF. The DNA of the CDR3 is TGTGCCAGCAGCTTATCCAGCGGGAGTTCCGAGCAGTACTTC.

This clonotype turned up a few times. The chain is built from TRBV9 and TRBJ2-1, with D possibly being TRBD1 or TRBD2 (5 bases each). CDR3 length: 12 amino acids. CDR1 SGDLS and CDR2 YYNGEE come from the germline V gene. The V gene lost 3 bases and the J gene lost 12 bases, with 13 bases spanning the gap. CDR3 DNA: TGTGCCAGCAGCGGGGCACTGAGGGGGCAGTTCTTC. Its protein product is CASSGALRGQFF.